This T cell receptor beta chain was identified during a study of T cells in tumors after PD-1 blockade. Study summary: Prior checkpoint blockade, systemic immunosuppressant use, or anti-cancer therapy within 4 weeks excluded patients. Patients received pembrolizumab 200 mg every 3 weeks or cemiplimab 350 mg every 2 weeks. A subset received ongoing vismodegib 150 mg daily alongside anti-PD-1 therapy.

V dropped 1 base and J dropped 8 bases, with 12 bases sitting between them. This CDR3 is built from 15 residues. Per germline, CDR1 SGHAT and CDR2 FQDESV (reference sequence). This clone was picked up a small number of times. Sequenced by immunoSEQ multiplex PCR; TCRdb stores in-frame clones only, minus some. The table lists 45,000 to 60,000 clones, roughly 73% of them singletons. V gene TRBV11-1 combines with J gene TRBJ1-6; possibly TRBD1 for D (5 bases). The sample here was PBMCs, taken before anti-PD-1 treatment. The clonotype originates from a human donor with basal cell carcinoma. The CDR3: CASSLGDGTYSPLHF. CDR3 nucleotide sequence: TGTGCCAGCAGCTTAGGGGACGGTACCTATTCACCCCTCCACTTT.